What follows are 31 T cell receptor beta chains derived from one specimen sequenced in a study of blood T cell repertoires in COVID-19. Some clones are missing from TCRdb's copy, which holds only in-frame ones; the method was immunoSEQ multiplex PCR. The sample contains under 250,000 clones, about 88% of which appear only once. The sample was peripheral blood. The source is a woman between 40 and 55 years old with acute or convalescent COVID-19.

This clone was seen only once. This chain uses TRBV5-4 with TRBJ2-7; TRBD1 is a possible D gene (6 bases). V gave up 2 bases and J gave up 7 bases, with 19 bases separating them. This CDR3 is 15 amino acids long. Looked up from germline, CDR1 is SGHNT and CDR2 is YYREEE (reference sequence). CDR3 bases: TGTGCCAGCAGCTTCGGACAGAGTTCCTACGAGGAGCAGTACGTC. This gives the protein CASSFGQSSYEEQYV.

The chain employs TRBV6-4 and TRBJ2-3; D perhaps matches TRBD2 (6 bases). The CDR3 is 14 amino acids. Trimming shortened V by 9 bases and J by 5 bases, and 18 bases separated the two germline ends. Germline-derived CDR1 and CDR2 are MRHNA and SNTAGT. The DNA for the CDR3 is TGTGCCAGTGCGAAGGAGGGCCGGGGAGATACGCAGTATTTT. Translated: CASAKEGRGDTQYF.

CDR3 DNA sequence: TGTGCCAGCAGTGAATGGGCTTCTAATGAAAAACTGTTTTTT. Encoded protein: CASSEWASNEKLFF. This chain uses TRBV2 with TRBJ1-4; D is ambiguous. V shed 2 bases and J shed 3 bases, with 7 bases lying between them. CDR1 is SNHLY and CDR2 is FYNNEI in the germline V gene. This CDR3 region has 14 residues.

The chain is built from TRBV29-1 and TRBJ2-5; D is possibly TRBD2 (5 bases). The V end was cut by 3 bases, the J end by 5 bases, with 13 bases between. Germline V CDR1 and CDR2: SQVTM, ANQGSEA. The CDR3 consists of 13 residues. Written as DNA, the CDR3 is TGCAGCGTTGATGTCTCGGGCGGGGAGACCCAGTACTTC. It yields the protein CSVDVSGGETQYF.

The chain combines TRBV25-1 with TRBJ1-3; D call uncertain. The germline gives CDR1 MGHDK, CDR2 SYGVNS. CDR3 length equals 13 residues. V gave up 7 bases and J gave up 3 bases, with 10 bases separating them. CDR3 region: CASTYSGGNTIYF. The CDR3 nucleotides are TGTGCCAGCACCTACTCGGGTGGAAACACCATATATTTT.

This CDR3 is CATSDPLNTIYF. For the CDR3, the DNA is TGTGCCACCAGTGATCCCTTAAACACCATATATTTT. V gene TRBV24-1 combines with J gene TRBJ1-3; no clear D gene. The length of the CDR3 is 12 residues. Trimming took 3 bases from V and 6 from J, leaving 5 bases between them. CDR1 and CDR2 from the germline V gene are KGHDR and SFDVKD.

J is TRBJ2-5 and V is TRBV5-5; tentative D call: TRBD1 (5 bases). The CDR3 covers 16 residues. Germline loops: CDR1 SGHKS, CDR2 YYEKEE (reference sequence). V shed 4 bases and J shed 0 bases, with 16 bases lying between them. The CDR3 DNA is TGTGCCAGCAGCAGCCCGCCAGGGCTACACCAAGAGACCCAGTACTTC. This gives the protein CASSSPPGLHQETQYF.

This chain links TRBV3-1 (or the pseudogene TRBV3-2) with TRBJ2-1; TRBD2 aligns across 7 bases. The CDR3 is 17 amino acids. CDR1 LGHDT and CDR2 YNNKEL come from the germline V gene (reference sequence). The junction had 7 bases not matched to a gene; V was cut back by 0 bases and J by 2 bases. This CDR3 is CASSQDRRAGAYNEQFF. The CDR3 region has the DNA TGTGCCAGCAGCCAAGATCGTCGGGCGGGGGCCTACAATGAGCAGTTCTTC.

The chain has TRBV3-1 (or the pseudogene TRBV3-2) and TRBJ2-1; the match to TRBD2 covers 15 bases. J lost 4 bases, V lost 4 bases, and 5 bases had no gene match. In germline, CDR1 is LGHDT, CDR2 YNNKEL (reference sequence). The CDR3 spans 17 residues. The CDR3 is CASSLGLAGGQYNEQFF. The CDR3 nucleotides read TGTGCCAGCAGCCTCGGACTAGCGGGGGGGCAATACAATGAGCAGTTCTTC.

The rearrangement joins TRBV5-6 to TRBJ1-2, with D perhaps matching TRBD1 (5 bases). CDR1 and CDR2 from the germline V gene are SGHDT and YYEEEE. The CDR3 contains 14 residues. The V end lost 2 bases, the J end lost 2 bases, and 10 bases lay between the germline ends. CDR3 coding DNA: TGTGCCAGCAGCTTACCGGGGGAGAACTATGGCTACACCTTC. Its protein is CASSLPGENYGYTF.

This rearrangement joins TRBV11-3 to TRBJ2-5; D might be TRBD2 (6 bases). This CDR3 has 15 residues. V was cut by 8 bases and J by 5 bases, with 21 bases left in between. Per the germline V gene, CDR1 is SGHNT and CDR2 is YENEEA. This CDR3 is CASSRGGAIGETQYF. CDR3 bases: TGTGCCAGCTCGCGAGGCGGGGCCATTGGGGAGACCCAGTACTTC.

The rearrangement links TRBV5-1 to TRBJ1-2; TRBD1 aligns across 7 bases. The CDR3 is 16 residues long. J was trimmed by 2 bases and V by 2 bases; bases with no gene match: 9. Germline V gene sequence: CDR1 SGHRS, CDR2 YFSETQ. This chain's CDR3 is CASSFTGQTLNYGYTF. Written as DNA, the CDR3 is TGCGCCAGCAGCTTTACGGGACAGACCCTCAACTATGGCTACACCTTC.

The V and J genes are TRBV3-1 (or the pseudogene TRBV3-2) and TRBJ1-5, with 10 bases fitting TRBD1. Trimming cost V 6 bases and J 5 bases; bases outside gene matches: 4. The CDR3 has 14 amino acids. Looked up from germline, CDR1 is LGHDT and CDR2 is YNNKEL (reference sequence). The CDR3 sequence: CASSPGTGDQPQHF. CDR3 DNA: TGTGCCAGCAGTCCGGGGACAGGGGATCAGCCCCAGCATTTT.

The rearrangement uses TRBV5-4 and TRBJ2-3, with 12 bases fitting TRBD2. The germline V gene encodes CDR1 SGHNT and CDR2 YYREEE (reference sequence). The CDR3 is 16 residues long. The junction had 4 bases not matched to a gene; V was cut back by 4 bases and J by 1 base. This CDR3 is CASSTRLAGGTDTQYF. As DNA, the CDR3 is TGTGCCAGCAGCACAAGACTAGCGGGGGGCACAGATACGCAGTATTTT.

CDR3 nucleotide sequence: TGTGCCAGCAGCAAGCGATCCCCGGGTCCAACGGGAAACACCATATATTTT. It translates to CASSKRSPGPTGNTIYF. The chain joins TRBV21-1 to TRBJ1-3. TRBV21-1 is listed as a pseudogene. CDR3 length equals 17 residues.

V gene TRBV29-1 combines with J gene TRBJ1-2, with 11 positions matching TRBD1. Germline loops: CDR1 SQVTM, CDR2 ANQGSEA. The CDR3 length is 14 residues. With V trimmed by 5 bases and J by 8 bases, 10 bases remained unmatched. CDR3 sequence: CSVPKDRGLEGYTF. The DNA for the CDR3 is TGCAGCGTTCCCAAGGACAGGGGGCTCGAGGGCTACACCTTC.

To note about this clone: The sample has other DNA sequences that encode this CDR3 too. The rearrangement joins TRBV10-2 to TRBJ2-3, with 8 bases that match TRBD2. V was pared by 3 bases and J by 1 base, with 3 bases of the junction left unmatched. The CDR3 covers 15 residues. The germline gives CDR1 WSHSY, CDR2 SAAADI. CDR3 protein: CASSERAGGTDTQYF. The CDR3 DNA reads TGCGCCAGCAGTGAAAGAGCGGGGGGCACAGATACGCAGTATTTT.

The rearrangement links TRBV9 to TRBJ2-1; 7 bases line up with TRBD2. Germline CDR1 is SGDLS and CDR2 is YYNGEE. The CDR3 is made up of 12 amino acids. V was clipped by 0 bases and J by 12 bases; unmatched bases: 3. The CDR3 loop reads CASSVATGGQFF. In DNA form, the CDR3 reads TGTGCCAGCAGCGTAGCAACGGGGGGGCAGTTCTTC.

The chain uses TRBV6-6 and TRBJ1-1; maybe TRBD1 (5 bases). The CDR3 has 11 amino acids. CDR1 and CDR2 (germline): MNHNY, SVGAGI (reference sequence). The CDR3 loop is CGAGRSTEAFF. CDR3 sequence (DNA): TGTGGGGCAGGGCGGAGCACTGAAGCTTTCTTT.

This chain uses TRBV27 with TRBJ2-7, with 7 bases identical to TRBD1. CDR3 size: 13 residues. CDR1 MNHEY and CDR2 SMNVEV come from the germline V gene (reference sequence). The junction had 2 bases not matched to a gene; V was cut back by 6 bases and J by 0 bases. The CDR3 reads CASRGQDSYEQYV. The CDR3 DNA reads TGTGCCAGCAGAGGACAGGACTCCTACGAGCAGTACGTC.

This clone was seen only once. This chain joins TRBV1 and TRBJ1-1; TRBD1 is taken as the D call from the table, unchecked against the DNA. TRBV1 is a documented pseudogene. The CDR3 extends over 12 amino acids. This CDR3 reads CTSSHGRGKAFF. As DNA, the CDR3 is TGCACCAGCAGCCATGGCAGGGGGAAGGCTTTCTTT.

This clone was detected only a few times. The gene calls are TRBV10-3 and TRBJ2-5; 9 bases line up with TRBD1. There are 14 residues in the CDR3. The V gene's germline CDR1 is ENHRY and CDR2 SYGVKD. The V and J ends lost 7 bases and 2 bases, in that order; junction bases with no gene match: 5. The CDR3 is CAITPGQGQETQYF. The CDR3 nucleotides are TGTGCCATCACCCCAGGACAGGGGCAAGAGACCCAGTACTTC.

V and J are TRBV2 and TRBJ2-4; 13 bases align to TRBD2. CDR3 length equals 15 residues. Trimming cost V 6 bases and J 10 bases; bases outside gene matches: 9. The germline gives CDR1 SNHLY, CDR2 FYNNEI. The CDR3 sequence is CASRARLAGGGIQYF. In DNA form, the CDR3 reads TGTGCCAGCAGGGCCAGACTAGCGGGGGGCGGTATTCAGTACTTC. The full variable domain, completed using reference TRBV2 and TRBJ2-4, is EPEVTQTPSHQVTQMGQEVILRCVPISNHLYFYWYRQILGQKVEFLVSFYNNEISEKSEIFDDQFSVERPDGSNFTLKIRSTKLEDSAMYFCASRARLAGGGIQYFGAGTRLSVL.

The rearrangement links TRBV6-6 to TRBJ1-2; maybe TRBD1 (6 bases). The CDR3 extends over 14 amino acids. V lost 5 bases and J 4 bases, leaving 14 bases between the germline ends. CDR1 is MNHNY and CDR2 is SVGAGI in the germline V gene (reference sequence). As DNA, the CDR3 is TGTGCCAGCAGTAAGGACAGTACGCTCTATGGCTACACCTTC. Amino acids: CASSKDSTLYGYTF.

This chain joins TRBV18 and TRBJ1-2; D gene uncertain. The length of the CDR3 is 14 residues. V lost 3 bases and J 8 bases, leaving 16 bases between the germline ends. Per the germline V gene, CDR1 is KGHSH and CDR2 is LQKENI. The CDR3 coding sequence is TGTGCCAGCTCACCGGGCTCGGGAACGGGAGGCTACACCTTC. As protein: CASSPGSGTGGYTF.

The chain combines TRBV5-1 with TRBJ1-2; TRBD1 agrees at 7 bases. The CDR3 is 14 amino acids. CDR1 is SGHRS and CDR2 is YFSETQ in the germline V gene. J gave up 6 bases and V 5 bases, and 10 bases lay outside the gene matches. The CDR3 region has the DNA TGCGCCAGCAGTACGGGACAGCCGATGAATGGCTACACCTTC. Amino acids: CASSTGQPMNGYTF.

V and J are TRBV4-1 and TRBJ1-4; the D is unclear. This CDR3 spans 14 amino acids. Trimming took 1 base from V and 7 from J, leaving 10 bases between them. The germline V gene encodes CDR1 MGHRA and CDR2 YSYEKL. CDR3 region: CASSQVPSGEKLFF. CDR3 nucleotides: TGCGCCAGCAGCCAAGTGCCGAGTGGTGAAAAACTGTTTTTT.

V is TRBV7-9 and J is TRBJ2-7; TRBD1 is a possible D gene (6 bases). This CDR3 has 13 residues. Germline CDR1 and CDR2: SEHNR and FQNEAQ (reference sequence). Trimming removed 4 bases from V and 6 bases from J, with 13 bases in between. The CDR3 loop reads CASSYRVGSEQYV. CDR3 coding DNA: TGTGCCAGCAGCTACAGGGTGGGGAGCGAGCAGTACGTC.

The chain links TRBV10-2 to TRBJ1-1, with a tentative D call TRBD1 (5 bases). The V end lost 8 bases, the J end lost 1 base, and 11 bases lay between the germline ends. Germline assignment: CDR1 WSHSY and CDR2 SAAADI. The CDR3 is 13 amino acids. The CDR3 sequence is CASRAGSNTEAFF. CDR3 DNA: TGCGCCAGCCGAGCAGGGTCGAACACTGAAGCTTTCTTT.

The CDR3 nucleotides read TGTGCCAGCAGCCCTCATCCGGGGGTGACCCGCTCTGGGGCCAACGTCCTGACTTTC. Its protein product is CASSPHPGVTRSGANVLTF. The chain recombines TRBV7-8 with TRBJ2-6; D might be TRBD2 (6 bases). CDR1 SGHVS and CDR2 FQNEAQ come from the germline V gene. This CDR3 is built from 19 residues. Trimming removed 5 bases at V and 0 bases at J, with 20 bases between.

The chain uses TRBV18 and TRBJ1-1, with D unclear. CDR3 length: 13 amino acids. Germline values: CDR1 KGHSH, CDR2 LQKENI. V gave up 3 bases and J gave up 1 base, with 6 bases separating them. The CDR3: CASSPEKNTEAFF. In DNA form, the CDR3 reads TGTGCCAGCTCACCTGAGAAGAACACTGAAGCTTTCTTT.